These 13 T cell receptor beta chains were all obtained from the same sample, sequenced in a study of regulatory T cells in long-lasting Graves disease. Documented time point: newly diagnosed GD, antithyroid drugs for less than 3 months. Researchers made the TCR library from RNA that was extracted from PBMCs. Construction of TCR beta libraries relied on iRepertoire HTBI primers and on Arm-PCR targeting CDR3 regions. TCRdb independently ran MiXCR on the multiplex PCR reads; one entry per CDR3 protein. Of 400,000 to 500,000 distinct CDR3 sequences listed, about 15% were seen once; the top ten hold about 8%. These data were likewise used in another study, on T cells in Graves' hyperthyroidism and ophthalmopathy.

This material consisted of peripheral blood mononuclear cells (PBMCs), taken at new diagnosis, from a patient treated with antithyroid drugs. These receptors all come from a woman between 40 and 50 years old with Graves disease.

This clonotype was seen many times. J is TRBJ2-7 and V is TRBV11-2; 7 bases map to TRBD2. The trim removed 5 bases at V and 3 bases at J, leaving 7 bases unmatched. The CDR3 spans 14 residues. Germline CDR1 and CDR2: SGHAT and FQNNGV. CDR3 sequence reads: CASSPAGEVYEQYF. The DNA of the CDR3 is TGTGCCAGCAGCCCGGCGGGAGAAGTCTACGAGCAGTACTTC. Supplemented by reference TRBV11-2 and TRBJ2-7, the full variable domain reads EAGVAQSPRYKIIEKRQSVAFWCNPISGHATLYWYQQILGQGPKLLIQFQNNGVVDDSQLPKDRFSAERLKGVDSTLKIQPAKLEDSAVYLCASSPAGEVYEQYFGPGTRLTVT.

This clonotype has just a few counts. The gene calls are TRBV7-8 and TRBJ1-5, with 7 bases aligning to TRBD1. Unmatched junction bases numbered 8, after V lost 6 bases and J lost 0 bases. Germline-derived CDR1 and CDR2 are SGHVS and FQNEAQ. The CDR3 loop spans 16 amino acids. This CDR3 is CASSGDSFYSNQPQHF. The CDR3 DNA is TGTGCCAGCAGTGGGGACAGCTTTTATAGCAATCAGCCCCAGCATTTT.

This clonotype came up a few times. V gene TRBV5-6 combines with J gene TRBJ2-2, with D unresolved. Trimming stripped 0 bases from V and 5 bases from J, with 8 bases between. The CDR3 sequence is 14 residues long. Germline values: CDR1 SGHDT, CDR2 YYEEEE. The CDR3 spells CASSLAPTTGELFF. The CDR3 DNA reads TGTGCCAGCAGCTTGGCTCCAACTACCGGGGAGCTGTTTTTT.

This clonotype was observed at least ten times. The rearrangement joins TRBV11-2 to TRBJ1-4; TRBD1 matches 7 bases. From germline, CDR1 is SGHAT and CDR2 FQNNGV. The CDR3 sequence is 15 residues long. The junction had 10 bases not matched to a gene; V was cut back by 6 bases and J by 6 bases. CDR3 in amino acids: CASRRRGRWDEKLFF. The CDR3 DNA sequence: TGTGCCAGCAGGAGGAGGGGGCGGTGGGATGAAAAACTGTTTTTT.

This chain links TRBV20-1 with TRBJ2-2; 11 bases agree with TRBD2. V trimming: 4 bases; J trimming: 5 bases; junction bases outside the gene matches: 9. Germline CDR1 is DFQATT and CDR2 is SNEGSKA (reference sequence). This CDR3 spans 16 amino acids. CDR3: CSATVAGGPDTGELFF. The CDR3, as DNA: TGCAGTGCTACTGTAGCGGGAGGGCCAGATACCGGGGAGCTGTTTTTT.

This clonotype was seen more than once but under ten times. V and J are TRBV11-2 and TRBJ1-2; weak D call: TRBD1 (5 bases). Trimming removed 3 bases at V and 7 bases at J, with 18 bases between. Germline V gene lookup returns CDR1 SGHAT and CDR2 FQNNGV. This CDR3 has 15 amino acids. The CDR3 nucleotides read TGTGCCAGCAGCTTTGTCGGGGGGACTCCGAGTGGCTACACCTTC. This translates into CASSFVGGTPSGYTF.

This clonotype was counted once. The chain couples TRBV5-5 to TRBJ2-7; D is perhaps TRBD2 (5 bases). The CDR3 length is 14 residues. V lost 0 bases and J lost 4, with 11 bases in between. CDR1 is SGHKS, CDR2 YYEKEE, per germline (reference sequence). CDR3 DNA sequence: TGTGCCAGCAGCTTGGTCGTGGGAGTATACGAGCAGTACTTC. Amino acid sequence: CASSLVVGVYEQYF.

This clonotype has a handful of counts. This CDR3 is CSARRSMNTEAFF. The DNA for the CDR3 is TGCAGTGCTAGAAGATCCATGAACACTGAAGCTTTCTTT. This chain connects TRBV20-1 to TRBJ1-1; D not certain. Trimming shortened V by 2 bases and J by 0 bases, and 7 bases separated the two germline ends. Germline lookup yields CDR1 DFQATT and CDR2 SNEGSKA (reference sequence). The CDR3 totals 13 residues.

This clonotype came up many times. The V gene is TRBV27, the J gene TRBJ2-3; a possible D gene is TRBD2 (5 bases). Germline CDR1 MNHEY, CDR2 SMNVEV (reference sequence). This CDR3 has 16 amino acids. V lost 2 bases and J lost 2, with 14 bases in between. Here the CDR3 DNA reads TGTGCCAGCAGTTTAGGGCTAGCACGATTCACAGATACGCAGTATTTT. Translated: CASSLGLARFTDTQYF.

In this sample, this clonotype turned up many times. The DNA for the CDR3 is TGTGCCAGCAGTTACTCCCGGACACCCTACGAGCAGTACTTC. Translation gives CASSYSRTPYEQYF. The chain employs TRBV6-5 and TRBJ2-7; possibly TRBD1 for D (5 bases). Per the germline V gene, CDR1 is MNHEY and CDR2 is SVGAGI. V lost 0 bases and J lost 2, with 8 bases in between. This CDR3 is 14 amino acids long.

This clonotype was counted ten times or more. CDR3 in amino acids: CASSLGADPYTEAFF. DNA for the CDR3: TGTGCCAGCAGTTTAGGGGCAGATCCATACACTGAAGCTTTCTTT. The rearrangement joins TRBV28 to TRBJ1-1; TRBD1 might be the D (5 bases). Trimming pared 2 bases from V and 3 bases from J, leaving 13 bases between. CDR1 is MDHEN, CDR2 SYDVKM, per germline. CDR3 size: 15 residues.

Ten or more counts support this clonotype. V gene TRBV28 combines with J gene TRBJ2-5, with 7 bases matching TRBD2. Losses at the gene ends were 3 bases for V and 3 bases for J; bases not matched to a gene: 4. CDR1 and CDR2 from the germline V gene are MDHEN and SYDVKM. The CDR3 has 14 residues. The CDR3 DNA sequence: TGTGCCAGCAGTTTGGGACTACTCAAAGAGACCCAGTACTTC. Its translation: CASSLGLLKETQYF.

This clonotype was counted only a few times. The gene calls are TRBV6-1 and TRBJ2-7; 10 nucleotides match TRBD1. The CDR3 is 16 residues long. The J segment lost 8 bases and the V segment lost 5 bases, leaving 15 bases of the junction unmatched. Germline V CDR1 and CDR2: MNHNS, SASEGT. CDR3 bases: TGTGCCAGCAGTATCTACGCCGGGACAGGGGTGGGAAAGCAGTACTTC. As protein: CASSIYAGTGVGKQYF.